The 23 T cell receptor beta chains below were found in one sample sequenced in a study of response to subunit inactivated influenza vaccine. One entry per CDR3 protein, called by TCRdb with MiXCR from the RT-PCR reads. The table has a few hundred thousand distinct CDR3 sequences, around 15% seen once. The sample was PBMCs from blood, taken 11 to 12 days after vaccination. These receptors came from a man aged 45-60 years who received an inactivated influenza vaccine.

The chain links TRBV29-1 to TRBJ2-7, with 11 bases aligning to TRBD1. The CDR3 extends over 14 amino acids. J was trimmed by 1 base and V by 6 bases; bases with no gene match: 5. CDR1 SQVTM and CDR2 ANQGSEA come from the germline V gene. The CDR3 coding sequence is TGCAGCGTCGGACAGGGGGCGCTTTCCTACGAGCAGTACTTC. It encodes CSVGQGALSYEQYF.

There are many counts of this clonotype. The chain links TRBV7-2 to TRBJ2-2; 9 bases agree with TRBD1. This CDR3 has 17 amino acids. Looked up from germline, CDR1 is SGHTA and CDR2 is FQGNSA. J gave up 5 bases and V 6 bases, and 13 bases lay outside the gene matches. As DNA, the CDR3 is TGTGCCAGCAGAGTAAACCCGGGACAGGGTCGAACCGGGGAGCTGTTTTTT. Translation: CASRVNPGQGRTGELFF.

The chain recombines TRBV12-3 or TRBV12-4 with TRBJ2-1; the match to TRBD2 covers 8 bases. The CDR3 is made up of 14 amino acids. Trimming took 6 bases from V and 4 from J; bases not matched to a gene: 5. Here the CDR3 reads CASSTSGTYNEQFF. CDR3 nucleotide sequence: TGTGCCAGCAGCACTAGCGGAACATACAATGAGCAGTTCTTC.

The chain recombines TRBV7-2 with TRBJ2-5, with a weak D call TRBD1 (5 bases). The CDR3 contains 12 residues. V shed 5 bases and J shed 6 bases, with 10 bases lying between them. The germline V gene has CDR1 SGHTA and CDR2 FQGNSA. The CDR3 is CASSSQGQTQYF. In DNA, the CDR3 is TGTGCCAGCAGCAGTCAGGGCCAGACCCAGTACTTC.

The rearrangement joins TRBV5-1 to TRBJ1-4; D is ambiguous. In germline, CDR1 is SGHRS, CDR2 YFSETQ. V was cut by 5 bases and J by 0 bases, with 11 bases left in between. The CDR3 covers 15 residues. The CDR3 loop is CASRSGRATNEKLFF. DNA of the CDR3: TGCGCCAGCAGATCAGGACGTGCAACTAATGAAAAACTGTTTTTT.

In this sample, this clonotype turned up a few times. The chain combines TRBV6-5 with TRBJ2-5; the D call may be TRBD1 or TRBD2 (6 bases each). This CDR3 has 15 amino acids. The V end was cut by 0 bases, the J end by 5 bases, with 13 bases between. CDR1 MNHEY and CDR2 SVGAGI come from the germline V gene. The CDR3 sequence is CASSYSKGGGETQYF. In DNA, the CDR3 is TGTGCCAGCAGTTACTCGAAGGGGGGCGGTGAGACCCAGTACTTC.

This clonotype was detected ten times or more. The junction differs from germline at one of its ends, possibly a read error. The chain is built from TRBV4-3 and TRBJ1-1, with 7 bases lining up with TRBD1. Germline CDR1 LGHNA, CDR2 YSLEER. The length of the CDR3 is 14 residues. CDR3 sequence: CASSQETGNAEAFF. The CDR3 DNA reads TGCGCCAGCAGCCAAGAGACAGGGAACGCTGAAGCTTTCTTT.

This chain joins TRBV14 and TRBJ2-5, with D perhaps being TRBD1 or TRBD2 (5 bases each). V gave up 3 bases and J gave up 3 bases, with 8 bases separating them. Germline V gene data show CDR1 as SGHDN and CDR2 as FVKESK. The CDR3 totals 13 residues. CDR3 sequence: CASSHRGEETQYF. The DNA for the CDR3 is TGTGCCAGCAGCCACAGAGGGGAAGAGACCCAGTACTTC.

This clonotype has more than one count but fewer than ten. The gene calls are TRBV20-1 and TRBJ2-2, with D maybe TRBD2 (5 bases). Trimming removed 3 bases at V and 1 base at J, with 9 bases between. Germline loops: CDR1 DFQATT, CDR2 SNEGSKA (reference sequence). The length of the CDR3 is 14 residues. CDR3 DNA sequence: TGCAGTGCTAGGGACTGGATGAACACCGGGGAGCTGTTTTTT. Protein product: CSARDWMNTGELFF.

The chain links TRBV10-3 to TRBJ2-7; TRBD2 agrees at 12 bases. The V gene's germline CDR1 is ENHRY and CDR2 SYGVKD. Trimming took 0 bases from V and 9 from J; bases not matched to a gene: 6. The CDR3 has 15 amino acids. The CDR3 nucleotides read TGTGCCATCAGTGAGTCATCCCTAGCGGGAGGGGCGCAGTACTTC. It encodes CAISESSLAGGAQYF.

The V gene is TRBV9, the J gene TRBJ2-1, with D maybe TRBD2 (5 bases). The length of the CDR3 is 15 residues. Germline lookup yields CDR1 SGDLS and CDR2 YYNGEE. The V gene lost 4 bases and the J gene lost 4 bases, with 15 bases spanning the gap. For the CDR3, the DNA is TGTGCCAGCAGCCCCTGGGCTAGCACTTACAATGAGCAGTTCTTC. Its translation: CASSPWASTYNEQFF. The full variable domain, completed using reference TRBV9 and TRBJ2-1, is DSGVTQTPKHLITATGQRVTLRCSPRSGDLSVYWYQQSLDQGLQFLIQYYNGEERAKGNILERFSAQQFPDLHSELNLSSLELGDSALYFCASSPWASTYNEQFFGPGTRLTVL.

This clonotype was observed a few times. V gene TRBV6-1 combines with J gene TRBJ2-7; TRBD1 matches at 8 bases. The J segment lost 1 base and the V segment lost 6 bases, leaving 5 bases of the junction unmatched. From germline, CDR1 is MNHNS and CDR2 SASEGT. The CDR3 is 14 residues long. CDR3 amino acids: CASRRYRGSYEQYF. The DNA for the CDR3 is TGTGCCAGCAGACGATACAGGGGGTCCTACGAGCAGTACTTC.

This clonotype was counted between two and nine times. The chain links TRBV2 to TRBJ1-5; D unclear. V was shortened by 4 bases and J by 6 bases, with 10 bases between the two germline ends. The CDR3 is made up of 13 amino acids. Germline loops: CDR1 SNHLY, CDR2 FYNNEI. The CDR3 sequence is CASSGWERQPQHF. CDR3 nucleotides: TGTGCCAGCAGTGGTTGGGAGCGTCAGCCCCAGCATTTT.

The rearrangement joins TRBV29-1 to TRBJ2-1, with D maybe TRBD2 (6 bases). Germline CDR1 is SQVTM and CDR2 is ANQGSEA. The V and J ends lost 5 bases and 6 bases respectively, with 17 bases between them. This CDR3 has 14 amino acids. The CDR3 spells CSVPTRALLNEQFF. The CDR3 bases are TGCAGCGTTCCGACTAGGGCCCTGCTCAATGAGCAGTTCTTC.

At least ten counts were recorded for this clonotype. DNA for the CDR3: TGTGCCATCAGTGATAAGAGGAAAGAGACCCAGTACTTC. The encoded protein is CAISDKRKETQYF. J is TRBJ2-5 and V is TRBV10-3; D not certain. Per the germline V gene, CDR1 is ENHRY and CDR2 is SYGVKD. Between the trimmed V and J ends, which lost 3 bases and 3 bases, there was a span of 8 bases. This CDR3 contains 13 residues.

Only a few counts were recorded for this clonotype. The V call is TRBV5-1, the J call TRBJ2-1; 8 nucleotides agree with TRBD2. Germline V gives CDR1 SGHRS, CDR2 YFSETQ. J lost 9 bases, V lost 4 bases, and 6 bases had no gene match. CDR3 length: 13 amino acids. This chain's CDR3 is CASSGGTSTEQFF. The DNA of the CDR3 is TGCGCCAGCAGCGGGGGGACTAGTACTGAGCAGTTCTTC.

The genes are TRBV5-1 and TRBJ2-2; D possibly corresponds to TRBD2 (6 bases). V was shortened by 2 bases and J by 1 base, with 12 bases between the two germline ends. The CDR3 runs 16 residues. Looked up from germline, CDR1 is SGHRS and CDR2 is YFSETQ. The CDR3 DNA reads as TGCGCCAGCAGCTTTTCGGGAGAGCTGAACACCGGGGAGCTGTTTTTT. Amino acid sequence: CASSFSGELNTGELFF.

This clonotype has more than one count but fewer than ten. V is TRBV6-1 and J is TRBJ2-7, with 8 bases that match TRBD1. After removal of 8 bases from V and 3 bases from J, the junction contained 6 bases not matched to a gene. The length of the CDR3 is 13 residues. CDR1 and CDR2 from the germline V gene are MNHNS and SASEGT. The CDR3 reads CASERTGSYEQYF. For the CDR3, the DNA is TGTGCCAGCGAAAGGACAGGGAGCTACGAGCAGTACTTC.

This clonotype was detected a few times. The genes are TRBV7-3 and TRBJ2-1, with 7 nucleotides matching TRBD2. The length of the CDR3 is 14 residues. The germline gives CDR1 SGHTA, CDR2 FQGTGA. Trimming cost V 4 bases and J 9 bases; bases outside gene matches: 9. Here the CDR3 DNA reads TGTGCCAGCAGCTGGGGGGGTGAACCGCCTGAGCAGTTCTTC. Protein: CASSWGGEPPEQFF.

Only a few counts were recorded for this clonotype. The CDR3, as DNA: TGTGCCAGCAGCGCCCGGACTAGCGGACCCACAGATACGCAGTATTTT. Its protein product is CASSARTSGPTDTQYF. The rearrangement uses TRBV7-6 and TRBJ2-3; 10 positions agree with TRBD2. The CDR3 extends over 16 amino acids. Germline CDR1 SGHVS, CDR2 FNYEAQ. With V trimmed by 5 bases and J by 2 bases, 7 bases remained unmatched.

This clonotype was found many times. V gene TRBV20-1 combines with J gene TRBJ1-4; maybe TRBD1 (5 bases). The CDR3 spans 13 residues. Germline assignment: CDR1 DFQATT and CDR2 SNEGSKA (reference sequence). Trimming removed 6 bases from V and 8 bases from J, with 16 bases in between. DNA of the CDR3: TGCAGTGCAACCCCGGGGACTCGGGAAAAACTGTTTTTT. Protein product: CSATPGTREKLFF.

This clonotype was seen a few times. Here the CDR3 reads CASSFSSRTQYF. Here the CDR3 DNA reads TGTGCCAGCAGCTTCTCCTCTCGAACGCAGTATTTT. V usage is TRBV7-2 and J usage is TRBJ2-3, with unresolved D. Between the trimmed V and J ends, which lost 3 bases and 9 bases, there was a span of 10 bases. The CDR3 sequence is 12 residues long. Germline values: CDR1 SGHTA, CDR2 FQGNSA.

In this sample, this clonotype turned up a few times. This chain uses TRBV5-4 with TRBJ2-7; D not certain. Trimming took off 4 bases at V and 5 bases at J, with 13 bases between the two ends. The CDR3 length is 13 residues. The germline CDR1 and CDR2 sequences are SGHNT and YYREEE (reference sequence). The CDR3 coding sequence is TGTGCCAGCAGCCCCGGATTGGGGAACGAGCAGTACTTC. Translation: CASSPGLGNEQYF. The full variable domain, completed using reference TRBV5-4 and TRBJ2-7, is ETGVTQSPTHLIKTRGQQVTLRCSSQSGHNTVSWYQQALGQGPQFIFQYYREEENGRGNFPPRFSGLQFPNYSSELNVNALELDDSALYLCASSPGLGNEQYFGPGTRLTVT.